This T cell receptor (beta chain) is from a study of technical replicates of blood from several donors. Here immunoSEQ multiplex PCR was the method, and the copy in TCRdb shows in-frame clones only, minus some. This sample yields about 97,000 clones, of which approximately 96% are seen a single time; roughly 0.33% belongs to the top ten. Germline assignment: CDR1 MNHEY and CDR2 SVGAGI. Deletions cut 0 bases from V and 6 bases from J, with 14 bases between. This CDR3 is 15 amino acids long. This clone appeared a single time. Sequencing was performed on T cells isolated from PBMCs. The V call is TRBV6-5, the J call TRBJ1-2; perhaps TRBD1 as D (6 bases). This clonotype originated in a human donor in good health. The CDR3 reads CASSYSGQPLNGYTF. The CDR3 DNA sequence: TGTGCCAGCAGTTACTCAGGACAGCCACTTAATGGCTACACCTTC.